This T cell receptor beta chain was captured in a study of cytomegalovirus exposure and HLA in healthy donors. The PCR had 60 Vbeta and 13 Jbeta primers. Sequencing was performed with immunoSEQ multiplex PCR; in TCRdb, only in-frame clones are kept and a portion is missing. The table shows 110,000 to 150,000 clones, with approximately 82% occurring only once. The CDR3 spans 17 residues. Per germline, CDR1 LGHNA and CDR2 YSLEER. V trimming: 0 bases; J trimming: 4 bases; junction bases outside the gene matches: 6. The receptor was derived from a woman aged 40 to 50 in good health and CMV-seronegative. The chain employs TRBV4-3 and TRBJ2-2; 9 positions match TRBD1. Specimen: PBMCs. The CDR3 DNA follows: TGCGCCAGCAGCCAAGACCACTGGGACAGGGCCACCGGGGAGCTGTTTTTT. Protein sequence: CASSQDHWDRATGELFF.